This TCR beta chain is from a study of T-cell reconstitution after alpha-beta-depleted transplantation in children. Unique molecular identifiers were incorporated into the prepared TCRbeta library. One entry per CDR3 protein results from TCRdb running MiXCR on the PCR reads. The sample shows a few hundred thousand distinct CDR3 sequences, almost 10% of them seen only once. This clonotype has just a few counts. The CDR3 sequence is 17 residues long. J gave up 5 bases and V 3 bases, and 11 bases lay outside the gene matches. This sequence originates from a human donor who donated a stem cell graft to a child with SCID. J is TRBJ2-2 and V is TRBV12-3 or TRBV12-4; TRBD2 matches at 8 bases. Here the sequenced sample was PBMCs from the stem cell graft donor, taken from the stem cell graft. This CDR3 is CASSFGRGGAETGELFF. The CDR3 DNA sequence: TGTGCCAGCAGTTTCGGGAGGGGGGGCGCAGAGACCGGGGAGCTGTTTTTT.